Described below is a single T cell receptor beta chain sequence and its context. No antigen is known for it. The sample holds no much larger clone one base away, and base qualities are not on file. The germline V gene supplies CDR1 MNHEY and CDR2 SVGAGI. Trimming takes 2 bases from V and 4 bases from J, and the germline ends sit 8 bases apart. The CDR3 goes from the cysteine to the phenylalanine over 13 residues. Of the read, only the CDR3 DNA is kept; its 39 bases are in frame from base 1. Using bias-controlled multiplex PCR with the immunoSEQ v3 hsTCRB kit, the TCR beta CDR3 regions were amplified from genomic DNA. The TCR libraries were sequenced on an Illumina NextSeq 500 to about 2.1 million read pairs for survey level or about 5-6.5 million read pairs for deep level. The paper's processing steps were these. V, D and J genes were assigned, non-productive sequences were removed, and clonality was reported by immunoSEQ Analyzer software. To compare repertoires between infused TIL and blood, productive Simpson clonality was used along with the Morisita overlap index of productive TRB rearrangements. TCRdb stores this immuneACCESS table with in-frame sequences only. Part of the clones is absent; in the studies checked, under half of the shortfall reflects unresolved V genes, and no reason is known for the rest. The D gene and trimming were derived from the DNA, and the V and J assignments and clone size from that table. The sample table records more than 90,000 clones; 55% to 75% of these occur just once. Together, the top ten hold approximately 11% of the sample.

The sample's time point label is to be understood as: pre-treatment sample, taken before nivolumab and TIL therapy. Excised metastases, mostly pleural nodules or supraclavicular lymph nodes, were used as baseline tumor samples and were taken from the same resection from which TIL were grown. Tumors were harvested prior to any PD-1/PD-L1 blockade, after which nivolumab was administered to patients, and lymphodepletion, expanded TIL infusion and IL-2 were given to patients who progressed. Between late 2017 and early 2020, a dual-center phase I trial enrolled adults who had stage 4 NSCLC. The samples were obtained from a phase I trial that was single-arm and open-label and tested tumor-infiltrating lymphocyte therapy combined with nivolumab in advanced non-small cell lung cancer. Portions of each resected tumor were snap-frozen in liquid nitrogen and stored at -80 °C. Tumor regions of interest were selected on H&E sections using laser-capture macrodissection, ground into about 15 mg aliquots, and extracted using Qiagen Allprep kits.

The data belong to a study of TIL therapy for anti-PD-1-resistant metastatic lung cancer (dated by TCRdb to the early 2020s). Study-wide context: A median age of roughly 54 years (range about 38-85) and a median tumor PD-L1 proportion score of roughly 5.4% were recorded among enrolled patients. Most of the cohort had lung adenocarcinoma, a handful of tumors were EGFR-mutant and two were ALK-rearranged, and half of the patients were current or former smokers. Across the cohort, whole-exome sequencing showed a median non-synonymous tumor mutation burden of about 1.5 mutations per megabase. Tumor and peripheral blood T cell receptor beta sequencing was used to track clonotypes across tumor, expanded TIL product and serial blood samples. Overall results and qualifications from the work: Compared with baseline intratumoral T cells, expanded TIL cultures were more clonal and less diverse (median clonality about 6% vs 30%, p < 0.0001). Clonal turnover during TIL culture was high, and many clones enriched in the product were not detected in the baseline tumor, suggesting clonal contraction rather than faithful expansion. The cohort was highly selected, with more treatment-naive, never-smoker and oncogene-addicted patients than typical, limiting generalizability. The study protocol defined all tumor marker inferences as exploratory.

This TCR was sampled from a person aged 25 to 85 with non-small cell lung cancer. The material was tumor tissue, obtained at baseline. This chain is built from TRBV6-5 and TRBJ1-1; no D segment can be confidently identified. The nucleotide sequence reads TGTGCCAGCAGTTACAAGGGTGGCACTGAAGCTTTCTTT. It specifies CASSYKGGTEAFF.